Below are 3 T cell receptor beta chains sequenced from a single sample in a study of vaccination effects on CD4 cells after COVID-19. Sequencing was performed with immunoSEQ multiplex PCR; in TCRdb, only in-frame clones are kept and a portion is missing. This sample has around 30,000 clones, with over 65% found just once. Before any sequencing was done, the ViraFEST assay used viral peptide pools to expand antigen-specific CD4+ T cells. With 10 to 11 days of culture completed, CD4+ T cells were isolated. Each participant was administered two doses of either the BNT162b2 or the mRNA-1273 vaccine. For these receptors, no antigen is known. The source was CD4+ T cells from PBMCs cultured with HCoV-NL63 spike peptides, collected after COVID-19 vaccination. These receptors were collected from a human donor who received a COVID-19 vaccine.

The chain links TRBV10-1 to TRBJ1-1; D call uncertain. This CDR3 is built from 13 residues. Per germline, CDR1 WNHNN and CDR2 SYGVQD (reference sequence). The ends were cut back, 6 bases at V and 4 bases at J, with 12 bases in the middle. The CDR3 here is CASRAGSGTEAFF. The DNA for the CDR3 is TGCGCCAGCAGAGCCGGTTCTGGCACTGAAGCTTTCTTT.

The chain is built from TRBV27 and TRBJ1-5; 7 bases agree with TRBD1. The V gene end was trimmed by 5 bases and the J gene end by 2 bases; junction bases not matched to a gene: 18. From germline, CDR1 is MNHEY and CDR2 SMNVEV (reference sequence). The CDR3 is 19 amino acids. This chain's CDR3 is CASSIRSSTGFVGNQPQHF. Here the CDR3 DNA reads TGTGCCAGCAGTATCAGGAGTTCGACAGGGTTTGTTGGCAATCAGCCCCAGCATTTT.

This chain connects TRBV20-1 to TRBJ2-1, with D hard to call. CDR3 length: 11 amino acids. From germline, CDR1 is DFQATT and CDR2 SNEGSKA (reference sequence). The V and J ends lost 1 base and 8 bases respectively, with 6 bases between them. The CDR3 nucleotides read TGCAGTGCTAGAGGGCGCTATGAGCAGTTCTTC. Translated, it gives CSARGRYEQFF.